This TCR beta chain was captured in a study of CD4 T cells in relation to SARS-CoV-2 and coronaviruses. The CDR3 is made up of 17 amino acids. V lost 0 bases and J 0 bases, leaving 10 bases between the germline ends. Germline CDR1 reads SGDLS; CDR2 reads YYNGEE. A note on this clone: Its specificity is unknown.

Produced via immunoSEQ multiplex PCR; TCRdb's table is partial and in-frame only. In the table there are nearly 25,000 clones, roughly 70% of which are singletons. Before the COVID-19 pandemic, during about 2011-2019, CD4+ T cells were taken from unexposed donors. After less than 11 days of culture, CD4+ T cells were isolated. The sequenced material came from CD4+ T cells from PBMCs, cultured in vitro. This sequence was found in a human donor in good health. V usage is TRBV9 and J usage is TRBJ1-6; D is ambiguous. The DNA of the CDR3 is TGTGCCAGCAGCGTAGTAGAAAATAGCTCCTATAATTCACCCCTCCACTTT. Translation gives CASSVVENSSYNSPLHF.